This TCR beta chain appears in the sequencing data of a study of cytomegalovirus exposure and HLA in healthy donors (dated 2017 in TCRdb). Broadly, across the study: In an earlier analysis of approximately 640 of the donors, around 290 Gb of sequence data and approximately 120 million unique TCR beta sequences from about 180 million T cells were reported. In addition to the first cohort of around 670 subjects, a separate validation cohort of 130 or so different subjects was used. To predict cytomegalovirus infection status, the study combined high-throughput TCR immunosequencing, statistical association of individual TCRs with disease status, and machine learning. Class I and class II HLA loci were covered by the typing at four-digit resolution. The T cell repertoires of around 730 subjects were profiled by immunosequencing and related to cytomegalovirus serostatus. Among 300 to 500 genotyped donors of the cohort, an average of approximately 240,000 unique TCR beta nucleotide sequences was sequenced per donor, of which about 18% were non-productive. An early release that covered some 640 HLA-typed donors contained about 300 gigabases of sequencing data and 80 million or so unique TCR sequences. An earlier analysis of a few hundred of the donors applied high-throughput TCR beta sequencing to assess whether each TCR beta V gene segment acted as functional or pseudogenic. About five DR-DQ haplotypes were handled as single units for association and clustering because linkage in the cohort was strong. Among the roughly 390 genotyped donors, around 81% belonged to the genetic ancestry cluster associated with self-reported Caucasian donors. The study aimed to test whether cataloging public T cell receptors could reveal signatures of past pathogen exposure. The number of typed donors differed by locus: about 620-640 for A, B, C, DRB1 and DQB1; roughly 510 for DQA1; 606 for DPA1; and some 450 for DPB1. Donor age, sex, ethnicity and CMV serostatus were compiled together with the repertoire data. A later analysis re-examined previously published TCR beta repertoires from 600 to 700 donors and added high-resolution HLA genotyping to investigate patterns of TCR occurrence. Rather than using new phenotypic data, the later analysis identified candidate immune exposures from TCR beta sequences and from how often those sequences occurred across donors. A later genetic analysis used genome-wide SNP genotypes for about 55% of the 666 donors, treating that subset as a discovery cohort. Every discovery cohort repertoire had been produced on one sequencing platform. The paper's findings and limits, for the study overall: A further reported finding was that TCR beta sequences accurately predicted the HLA-A and HLA-B alleles for most subjects in the first cohort. When HLA alleles, especially DR and DQ, strongly co-occurred, TCR associations were difficult to assign to individual alleles. The authors suggested that the approach could potentially be generalized to other disease states and immunological phenotypes. In a later analysis, TCR association rates were found to vary across HLA loci, with the most associated TCRs seen for DRB1 alleles and the fewest for HLA-C alleles. Linkage disequilibrium might explain the correlated functional status among segregating V segments, but an unknown experimental factor could not be ruled out. The only immune exposure information available for the cohort was CMV serostatus. Roughly 17 rarely observed V segments, including chromosome 9 orphons, were excluded from the earlier analysis of several hundred of the donors because counts were too low. Cytomegalovirus status was reported to be diagnosed by the classifier with high specificity and sensitivity in both the original and validation cohorts. Most TCR sequences were seen in very few donors, while some public TCRs were found in many individuals. This cohort had only TCR beta chains sequenced, and the lack of alpha or paired-chain data limited which features could be detected. A later genetic analysis associated a missense DCLRE1C variant with V-gene and J-gene trimming of TCR beta chains, and an independent cohort replicated the association. Several of the top co-occurrence clusters appeared to be linked to parvovirus B19, influenza, CMV and Epstein-Barr virus, according to a later analysis. A later analysis found that HLA-associated TCR beta chains were more clonally expanded and had lower generation probabilities than equally common non-associated chains. The 87-base-pair reads could not distinguish some IMGT-functional V segments, including TRBV6-2 and TRBV6-3, so those segments were excluded. In a later analysis, most CMV-associated TCR beta chains were found to appear HLA-restricted, with HLA associations seemingly driven largely by CMV exposure. Because some donors lacked HLA typing at each locus, the association tests relied only on the typed subset. The sequencing pipeline was judged likely to have produced a cluster of highly shared sequence variants as a technical artifact. In vitro tests confirmed that a few of the cytomegalovirus-associated TCR beta chains recognize cytomegalovirus antigens. The presence/absence analyses assumed that sequencing depth was roughly uniform across donors, and that assumption may not be true. An earlier analysis of approximately 530 of the donors showed that most TCR beta V segments appeared in productive rearrangements either about 90% or about 30% of the time, which broadly matched IMGT annotations. The study listed 150 to 200 TCR beta chains as associated with cytomegalovirus. A later analysis associated 15,000 to 20,000 TCR beta sequences with specific HLA alleles at a false discovery rate of 0.05. A later genetic analysis reported fewer N-insertions in productive TCRs among donors in an Asian-associated ancestry cluster than the roughly 700-donor mean.

The cohort was made up of approximately 700 healthy bone marrow donors. Cohort members were all nominally healthy when sampled, although unrecorded immune exposures were likely present. The donor tested CMV seronegative and was one of the 352 seronegative cohort members. A peripheral blood sample was provided by each donor, and peripheral blood mononuclear cells were used for TCR beta sequencing. The Qiagen DNeasy Blood Extraction Kit was used to extract genomic DNA from the blood cell samples. The germline V gene sets CDR1 to SGHAT and CDR2 to FQNNGV. V was cut back by 1 base and J by 6 bases, leaving a gap of 13 bases between them. From its cysteine to its phenylalanine, the CDR3 spans 14 amino acids. Kept here is only the CDR3 DNA, which spans 42 bases and is read in frame from base 1. Libraries were built with the immunoSEQ multiplex PCR assay. For the multiplex PCR, a mixture combining 60 forward primers for TCR Vbeta segments and 13 reverse primers for TCR Jbeta segments was used. The CDR3 region of rearranged TCR beta genes was amplified from genomic DNA by a multiplex PCR assay. Amplified TCR beta libraries were sequenced as 87-base-pair reads on the Illumina HiSeq System. The original methods were these. Across the 500 to 750 repertoires, a later analysis counted around 80 million unique TCR beta chains, around 11 million of which were shared by at least two donors. Raw reads were error-corrected and collapsed into unique sequences with a nearest-neighbor algorithm that merged closely related sequences to remove PCR and sequencing errors. CDR3 sequences were aligned to IMGT reference sequences to assign V, D and J gene segments. For a sequence to be retained, a match of at least six nucleotides was required to both a V gene segment and a J gene segment. A rearrangement counted as productive if the CDR3 had no stop codons and remained in frame with V and J, and every other rearrangement counted as non-productive. Following IMGT convention, CDR3 was defined as the stretch from the second conserved V-encoded cysteine to the conserved J-encoded phenylalanine. Sequences without an unambiguous match to a single V gene segment were excluded from the earlier analysis of approximately 600 of the donors. In an earlier analysis of 450 to 700 of the donors, V segments were called functional above 56.7% productive rearrangements and were called segregating when the between-donor standard deviation exceeded 5%. To diagnose cytomegalovirus status from the catalog of TCR beta chain sequences, a statistical classification framework was built. V and J gene assignment, in a later analysis, came from comparing TCR nucleotide sequences with IMGT/GENE-DB human TR gene sequences. In a later analysis, CDR3 sequences and most-parsimonious VDJ recombination scenarios were assigned using the TCRdist pipeline. In a later analysis, every TCR beta chain was defined by the combination of its CDR3 amino acid sequence and its V-gene family, and reads without a unique V-gene family were dropped. To address suspected cross-contamination and a sequencing artifact, a later analysis removed roughly 580 highly shared, low-generation-probability nucleotide sequences. A later analysis calculated a clonal expansion index for each public chain from normalized within-repertoire ranks of inferred template counts. In a later analysis, generation probabilities were computed with a VDJ recombination model fitted to out-of-frame rearrangements, and the resulting probabilities were checked against IGoR. In a later analysis, TCR-TCR, TCR-HLA and TCR-CMV co-occurrence was scored with hypergeometric tests, and a repertoire-size bias correction was applied to TCR pairs. In a later analysis, false discovery rates were estimated by permuting HLA or CMV assignments 20 times. A later analysis grouped co-occurring TCRs with DBSCAN, adding TCRdist sequence similarity when clustering within HLA-allele-positive subsets. Repertoires with fewer than 30,000 or more than 120,000 public chains, plus five repertoires with anomalous nucleotide sharing, were excluded from co-occurrence clustering. This immuneACCESS table, as held by TCRdb, lists in-frame sequences with V and J called but not all clones. Of the missing ones, under half trace to an unresolved V gene in checked studies; the others have no known cause. The V and J calls and the clone size are those of that table, but D and trimming were determined from the DNA. Counted in this sample were some 180,000 clones; over 70% of them appeared once. Around 3% of the sample belongs to the ten largest clones.

This clone appeared many times. The clone's antigen remains unknown. Nothing much larger sits one base from this clone, and base qualities are not available. The rearranged segments are TRBV11-2 and TRBJ2-7; TRBD2 could be the D gene, as 7 bases match. The material sequenced was PBMCs. The receptor was isolated from a male donor in good health and CMV-seronegative. The nucleotide sequence reads TGTGCCAGCAGCTTAGGCGGGGGCTTCGGCGAGCAGTACTTC. Its protein is CASSLGGGFGEQYF.